Sequencing of this T cell receptor (beta chain) was carried out in a study of blood T cell repertoires in COVID-19. As concerns this clone: This sample also contains other DNA sequences that code for the same CDR3.

Sequencing used immunoSEQ multiplex PCR; TCRdb keeps in-frame clones, though not all of them. The sample lists 150,000 to 250,000 clones; roughly 80% were seen once. The TCR sequence derives from a middle-aged man who had recovered from COVID-19. Input material: PBMCs or T cells enriched from blood (not recorded which).

The CDR3 bases are TGTGCCAGCAGCCAAGATCGGGGCAGGGGGAACACTGAAGCTTTCTTT. This codes for CASSQDRGRGNTEAFF. V and J are TRBV4-2 and TRBJ1-1; the D gene is possibly TRBD1 (6 bases). CDR3 length: 16 residues. Germline CDR1 LGHNA, CDR2 YNFKEQ. V dropped 0 bases and J dropped 1 base, with 12 bases sitting between them.